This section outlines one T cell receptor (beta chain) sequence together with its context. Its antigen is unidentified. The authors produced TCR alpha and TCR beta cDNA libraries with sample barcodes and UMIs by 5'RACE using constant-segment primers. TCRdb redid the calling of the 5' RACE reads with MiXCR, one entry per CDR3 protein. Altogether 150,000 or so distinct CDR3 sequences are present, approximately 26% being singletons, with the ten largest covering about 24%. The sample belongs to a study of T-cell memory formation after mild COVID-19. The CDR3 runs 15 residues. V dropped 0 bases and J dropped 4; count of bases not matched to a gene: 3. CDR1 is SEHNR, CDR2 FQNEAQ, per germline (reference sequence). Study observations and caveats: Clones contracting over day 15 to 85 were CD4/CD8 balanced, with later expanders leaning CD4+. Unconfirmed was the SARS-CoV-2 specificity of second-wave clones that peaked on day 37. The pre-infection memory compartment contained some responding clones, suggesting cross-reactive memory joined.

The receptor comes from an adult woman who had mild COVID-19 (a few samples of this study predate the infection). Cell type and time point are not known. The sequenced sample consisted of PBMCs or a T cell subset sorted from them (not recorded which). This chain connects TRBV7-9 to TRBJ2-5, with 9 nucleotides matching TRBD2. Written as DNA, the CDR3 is TGTGCCAGCAGCTTAGCAACGACTAGCGGAGAGACCCAGTACTTC. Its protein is CASSLATTSGETQYF.